Shown below are 14 T cell receptor beta chains from a single sample sequenced in a study of blood T cell repertoires in COVID-19. TCRdb keeps only in-frame clones here, not all; method: immunoSEQ multiplex PCR. The data contain fewer than 250,000 clones, about 93% of them seen just once; the ten biggest clones take up 0.8% to 1%. The sequenced sample was peripheral blood. The receptors were sampled from a man between 60 and 75 years old with COVID-19, enrolled during active disease.

The chain uses TRBV24-1 and TRBJ1-5, with 7 bases aligning to TRBD1. The germline V gene has CDR1 KGHDR and CDR2 SFDVKD. Unmatched junction bases numbered 5, after V lost 3 bases and J lost 10 bases. The length of the CDR3 is 13 residues. The CDR3 loop reads CATSDRQGRPQHF. The DNA for the CDR3 is TGTGCCACCAGTGATCGACAGGGCCGTCCCCAGCATTTT.

The V call is TRBV6-5, the J call TRBJ1-1; D is ambiguous. The CDR3 contains 12 residues. The V end was cut by 0 bases, the J end by 7 bases, with 6 bases between. Germline CDR1 and CDR2: MNHEY and SVGAGI. The CDR3 nucleotides are TGTGCCAGCAGTTACTCGAGCGGTGAAGCTTTCTTT. Its translation: CASSYSSGEAFF.

This clone was found once. V is TRBV27 and J is TRBJ1-5; D possibly corresponds to TRBD1 (5 bases). The CDR3 runs to 17 residues. Germline values: CDR1 MNHEY, CDR2 SMNVEV (reference sequence). Trimming removed 2 bases at V and 2 bases at J, with 16 bases between. The CDR3 nucleotides read TGTGCCAGCAGTTTACGGCAGGGAATAGGGGGCAATCAGCCCCAGCATTTT. Its translation: CASSLRQGIGGNQPQHF.

This rearrangement joins TRBV28 to TRBJ2-7, with D perhaps matching TRBD2 (6 bases). Germline CDR1 reads MDHEN; CDR2 reads SYDVKM. Trimming cost V 5 bases and J 0 bases, with 11 bases left between them. The CDR3 sequence is 14 residues long. This CDR3 reads CASSRPGSSYEQYF. In DNA, the CDR3 is TGTGCCAGCAGTAGGCCCGGGAGCTCCTACGAGCAGTACTTC.

The chain combines TRBV5-8 with TRBJ1-6, with 12 bases that match TRBD1. Germline loops: CDR1 SGHTS, CDR2 YDEGEE. V shed 4 bases, J shed 10 bases, and the junction held 9 bases outside the gene matches. The CDR3 sequence is 16 residues long. The CDR3 region is CASSQGQGALGSPLHF. The DNA for the CDR3 is TGTGCCAGCAGCCAGGGACAGGGGGCTTTGGGGTCACCCCTCCACTTT.

The V and J genes are TRBV6-5 and TRBJ2-1; a weak D match, TRBD2 (5 bases). This CDR3 contains 13 residues. Trimming cost V 0 bases and J 8 bases, with 8 bases left between them. Looked up from germline, CDR1 is MNHEY and CDR2 is SVGAGI. CDR3 loop: CASSYSEDDEQFF. The CDR3 DNA is TGTGCCAGCAGTTACTCGGAGGATGATGAGCAGTTCTTC.

The chain is built from TRBV24-1 and TRBJ2-1; TRBD2 matches at 10 bases. CDR1 KGHDR and CDR2 SFDVKD come from the germline V gene. J gave up 7 bases and V 4 bases, and 6 bases lay outside the gene matches. The CDR3 is made up of 15 amino acids. Written as DNA, the CDR3 is TGTGCCACCAGTGAAACTAGCGGGATTGGAAATGAGCAGTTCTTC. It yields the protein CATSETSGIGNEQFF.

This clone was observed a single time. DNA of the CDR3: TGTGCCAGCTCACCTGGTCCCGGAGGTAGCAATCAGCCCCAGCATTTT. This translates into CASSPGPGGSNQPQHF. This chain links TRBV18 with TRBJ1-5; the D is unclear. The germline gives CDR1 KGHSH, CDR2 LQKENI. CDR3 length: 16 amino acids. The germline V and J ends were trimmed by 3 bases and 0 bases, with 12 bases remaining between them. Full variable domain (outside the CDR3, taken from reference TRBV18 and TRBJ1-5): NAGVMQNPRHLVRRRGQEARLRCSPMKGHSHVYWYRQLPEEGLKFMVYLQKENIIDESGMPKERFSAEFPKEGPSILRIQQVVRGDSAAYFCASSPGPGGSNQPQHFGDGTRLSIL.

The J gene is TRBJ2-3, the V gene TRBV24-1; unclear D gene. Germline loops: CDR1 KGHDR, CDR2 SFDVKD. The CDR3 covers 15 residues. V lost 3 bases, J lost 2 bases, and 11 bases lay in between. The CDR3 DNA sequence: TGTGCCACCAGTGATACGTCAGGTTACACAGATACGCAGTATTTT. Translated, it gives CATSDTSGYTDTQYF.

The chain links TRBV2 to TRBJ2-3, with unresolved D. CDR3 size: 16 residues. CDR1 and CDR2 from the germline V gene are SNHLY and FYNNEI. V was trimmed by 2 bases and J by 0 bases, leaving 12 bases between them. This CDR3 is CASSEWRFTSTDTQYF. DNA of the CDR3: TGTGCCAGCAGTGAATGGCGGTTTACTAGCACAGATACGCAGTATTTT.

The chain links TRBV12-3 or TRBV12-4 to TRBJ2-5; 7 positions agree with TRBD1. With 6 bases clipped from V and 5 bases from J, the junction kept 6 bases outside the gene matches. This CDR3 contains 13 residues. CDR3 sequence: CASSDRVGETQYF. CDR3 bases: TGTGCCAGCAGCGACAGGGTCGGCGAGACCCAGTACTTC.

The chain combines TRBV6-5 with TRBJ2-2; D is undetermined. Per germline, CDR1 MNHEY and CDR2 SVGAGI. The CDR3 covers 14 residues. Trimming took 5 bases from V and 1 from J, leaving 8 bases between them. The CDR3 nucleotides read TGTGCCAGCAGTACCCTAGGGAACACCGGGGAGCTGTTTTTT. Translated: CASSTLGNTGELFF.

This sequence joins TRBV5-4 and TRBJ2-7; tentative D call: TRBD1 (6 bases). V dropped 3 bases and J dropped 2 bases, with 9 bases sitting between them. The CDR3 consists of 13 residues. Per germline, CDR1 SGHNT and CDR2 YYREEE (reference sequence). CDR3 residues: CASSSDRAYEQYF. The CDR3 DNA reads TGTGCCAGCAGCTCGGACAGAGCCTACGAGCAGTACTTC.

This chain connects TRBV19 to TRBJ1-2, with a tentative D call TRBD1 (6 bases). Germline V gene sequence: CDR1 LNHDA, CDR2 SQIVND (reference sequence). V was trimmed by 2 bases and J by 6 bases, leaving 22 bases between them. The CDR3 has 17 residues. CDR3 sequence (DNA): TGTGCCAGTAGTATAAGGGGGGGCGCCTTCCGTATAGATGGCTACACCTTC. This encodes CASSIRGGAFRIDGYTF. Full variable domain (rest looked up from reference TRBV19 and TRBJ1-2): DGGITQSPKYLFRKEGQNVTLSCEQNLNHDAMYWYRQDPGQGLRLIYYSQIVNDFQKGDIAEGYSVSREKKESFPLTVTSAQKNPTAFYLCASSIRGGAFRIDGYTFGSGTRLTVV.